This T cell receptor beta chain was documented in a study of T cells in Graves' hyperthyroidism and ophthalmopathy. Study-level points and caveats: Most clonotypes expanded in thyroid above 0.001 were likewise present in blood.

From RNA transcripts, TCR beta CDR3 regions were amplified. A set of HTBI primers served as the primers for a first-round RT-PCR of the TCR CDR3. TCRdb passed the multiplex PCR reads through MiXCR, listing each CDR3 protein once. The sample holds around 390,000 distinct CDR3 sequences, approximately 15% seen once. Clinical Activity Scores of at least 3, NOSPECS grades of at least 4 and durations under 3 months characterized ophthalmopathy patients. As regards this clonotype: The antigen is unknown.

This sequence originates from a young woman with Graves' ophthalmopathy. The specimen was blood.

Written as DNA, the CDR3 is TGCAGTGCTAGAGGTTGGGGCCCAAGGGGACCCTACGAGCAGTACTTC. Its protein is CSARGWGPRGPYEQYF. The V call is TRBV20-1, the J call TRBJ2-7, with D perhaps assigned TRBD1 or TRBD2 (5 bases each). The CDR3 contains 16 residues. Per germline, CDR1 DFQATT and CDR2 SNEGSKA (reference sequence). V was cut by 1 base and J by 2 bases, with 18 bases left in between.